The 15 T cell receptor beta chains listed next were all sequenced from one sample in a study of T cells in Graves' hyperthyroidism and ophthalmopathy. RNA transcripts provided the source from which TCR beta CDR3 regions were amplified. Using the HTBI primer set, a first-round RT-PCR was run on the TCR CDR3. Each CDR3 protein is one row after TCRdb ran MiXCR on the multiplex PCR reads. The sample records about 400,000 distinct CDR3 sequences, 12% to 15% being singletons. The source material was blood. These receptors were obtained from a woman in her sixties with Graves' ophthalmopathy.

This clonotype has only a few counts. The chain combines TRBV20-1 with TRBJ2-3; no firm D call. The CDR3 has 11 residues. The germline V gene encodes CDR1 DFQATT and CDR2 SNEGSKA (reference sequence). Deletions cut 1 base from V and 4 bases from J, with 3 bases between. The CDR3, as DNA: TGCAGTGCTAGAGTTTCAGATACGCAGTATTTT. Its translation: CSARVSDTQYF.

This clonotype was seen more than once but under ten times. A much larger clonotype is one base distant, so this may be a read error. Here the CDR3 reads CASSLGLGSHEQYF. DNA of the CDR3: TGTGCCAGCAGCTTAGGTCTGGGCTCCCACGAGCAGTACTTC. This sequence joins TRBV11-2 and TRBJ2-7; D is ambiguous. From germline, CDR1 is SGHAT and CDR2 FQNNGV. This CDR3 contains 14 residues.

This clonotype was recorded at least ten times. The genes are TRBV6-1 and TRBJ2-5; 10 nucleotides align to TRBD1. V lost 5 bases and J lost 2; bases outside the gene matches: 17. Germline V CDR1 and CDR2: MNHNS, SASEGT. CDR3 length: 19 amino acids. CDR3 nucleotides: TGTGCCAGCAGTCCAGGGACAGGGGCGATTCGGCCAATTCAAGAGACCCAGTACTTC. Amino acids: CASSPGTGAIRPIQETQYF.

The table lists this clonotype with many counts. J is TRBJ2-3 and V is TRBV6-1; no definite D call. Looked up from germline, CDR1 is MNHNS and CDR2 is SASEGT. V shed 10 bases and J shed 2 bases, with 7 bases lying between them. The CDR3 runs to 11 residues. CDR3 protein: CATGITDTQYF. In nucleotides, the CDR3 is TGTGCCACTGGGATCACAGATACGCAGTATTTT.

Many counts were recorded for this clonotype. The rearrangement uses TRBV6-1 and TRBJ2-7; 8 nucleotides align to TRBD1. The CDR3 consists of 14 residues. In germline, CDR1 is MNHNS, CDR2 SASEGT. The ends lost 5 bases at V and 0 bases at J; junction bases unmatched: 3. In DNA form, the CDR3 reads TGTGCCAGCAGTAACGGACAGGGCTCCTACGAGCAGTACTTC. It specifies CASSNGQGSYEQYF.

This clonotype was seen ten or more times. The genes are TRBV27 and TRBJ2-7, with 8 bases lining up with TRBD2. Per germline, CDR1 MNHEY and CDR2 SMNVEV (reference sequence). CDR3 size: 14 residues. Trimming removed 4 bases from V and 5 bases from J; junction bases left unmatched: 7. The CDR3 here is CASSSGLAVHEQYF. CDR3 in DNA: TGTGCCAGCAGTTCCGGACTAGCCGTCCACGAGCAGTACTTC.

This clonotype was counted many times. The chain is built from TRBV3-1 and TRBJ2-7, with 7 bases fitting TRBD1. This CDR3 region has 16 residues. Germline V gene lookup returns CDR1 LGHDT and CDR2 YNNKEL (reference sequence). Trimming cost V 4 bases and J 3 bases; bases outside gene matches: 12. The CDR3 region has the DNA TGTGCCAGCAGCCTACATTTCGACAGGGATGGCTACGAGCAGTACTTC. Translation gives CASSLHFDRDGYEQYF.

This clonotype has at least ten counts. The CDR3 sequence: CASSRDGEDNQPQHF. CDR3 bases: TGTGCCAGCAGTCGCGACGGGGAAGACAATCAGCCCCAGCATTTT. This chain links TRBV2 with TRBJ1-5; D unresolved. Trimming cost V 5 bases and J 3 bases, with 14 bases left between them. The germline gives CDR1 SNHLY, CDR2 FYNNEI. The CDR3 length is 15 residues.

This clonotype was seen many times. V gene TRBV5-1 combines with J gene TRBJ1-3, with D perhaps TRBD1 (6 bases). Germline CDR1 and CDR2: SGHRS and YFSETQ. V dropped 0 bases and J dropped 2 bases, with 12 bases sitting between them. There are 16 residues in the CDR3. This CDR3 reads CASSLEPGTTGNTIYF. The CDR3, as DNA: TGCGCCAGCAGCTTGGAACCGGGGACAACTGGAAACACCATATATTTT.

This clonotype was picked up many times. J is TRBJ2-5 and V is TRBV11-2, with TRBD2 matching over 10 bases. Germline V lookup: CDR1 SGHAT, CDR2 FQNNGV. With 3 bases clipped from V and 2 bases from J, the junction kept 6 bases outside the gene matches. The CDR3 length is 16 residues. The CDR3 protein is CASSFRLAGVQETQYF. The DNA of the CDR3 is TGTGCCAGCAGCTTTCGTCTAGCGGGAGTTCAAGAGACCCAGTACTTC. Supplemented by reference TRBV11-2 and TRBJ2-5, the full variable domain reads EAGVAQSPRYKIIEKRQSVAFWCNPISGHATLYWYQQILGQGPKLLIQFQNNGVVDDSQLPKDRFSAERLKGVDSTLKIQPAKLEDSAVYLCASSFRLAGVQETQYFGPGTRLLVL.

In nucleotides, the CDR3 is TGCGCCAGCAGCCACGGGACTAGCGGGAGCACGACCCAGTACTTC. Residues: CASSHGTSGSTTQYF. The rearrangement links TRBV5-1 to TRBJ2-5; 14 bases agree with TRBD2. V lost 4 bases, J lost 7 bases, and 6 bases stayed unmatched. The germline V gene has CDR1 SGHRS and CDR2 YFSETQ. The CDR3 sequence is 15 residues long.

Only a few counts were recorded for this clonotype. This sequence joins TRBV6-1 and TRBJ2-1; 10 bases match TRBD1. The germline CDR1 and CDR2 sequences are MNHNS and SASEGT. V lost 6 bases and J lost 11; bases outside the gene matches: 13. This CDR3 is 15 amino acids long. The DNA of the CDR3 is TGTGCCAGCAGACCCCCACCGGTGGGACAGGGGCAGCAGTTCTTC. It translates to CASRPPPVGQGQQFF.

In this sample, this clonotype turned up many times. The chain joins TRBV29-1 to TRBJ2-3; D possibly corresponds to TRBD2 (6 bases). Trimming shortened V by 8 bases and J by 5 bases, and 14 bases separated the two germline ends. The CDR3 has 12 amino acids. Germline V gene data show CDR1 as SQVTM and CDR2 as ANQGSEA. CDR3 residues: CSSWREGDTQYF. The CDR3 coding sequence is TGCAGCTCCTGGCGGGAAGGAGATACGCAGTATTTT.

This clonotype has a count of ten or more. The V and J genes are TRBV5-1 and TRBJ2-2; TRBD2 agrees at 12 bases. The CDR3 consists of 16 residues. J gave up 5 bases and V 3 bases, and 5 bases lay outside the gene matches. From germline, CDR1 is SGHRS and CDR2 YFSETQ. CDR3 nucleotides: TGCGCCAGCAGCTCCCTAGCGGGAGGGGGAACCGGGGAGCTGTTTTTT. Translating gives CASSSLAGGGTGELFF.

This clonotype was recorded many times. The chain uses TRBV27 and TRBJ2-1, with TRBD2 matching 9 bases. Germline trimming cut 5 bases from V and 7 bases from J; bases unmatched to any gene: 9. The CDR3 runs 15 residues. Germline V gene data show CDR1 as MNHEY and CDR2 as SMNVEV (reference sequence). The CDR3 protein is CASSALAGARNEQFF. The CDR3 DNA reads TGTGCCAGCAGTGCTTTAGCGGGAGCCCGGAATGAGCAGTTCTTC.